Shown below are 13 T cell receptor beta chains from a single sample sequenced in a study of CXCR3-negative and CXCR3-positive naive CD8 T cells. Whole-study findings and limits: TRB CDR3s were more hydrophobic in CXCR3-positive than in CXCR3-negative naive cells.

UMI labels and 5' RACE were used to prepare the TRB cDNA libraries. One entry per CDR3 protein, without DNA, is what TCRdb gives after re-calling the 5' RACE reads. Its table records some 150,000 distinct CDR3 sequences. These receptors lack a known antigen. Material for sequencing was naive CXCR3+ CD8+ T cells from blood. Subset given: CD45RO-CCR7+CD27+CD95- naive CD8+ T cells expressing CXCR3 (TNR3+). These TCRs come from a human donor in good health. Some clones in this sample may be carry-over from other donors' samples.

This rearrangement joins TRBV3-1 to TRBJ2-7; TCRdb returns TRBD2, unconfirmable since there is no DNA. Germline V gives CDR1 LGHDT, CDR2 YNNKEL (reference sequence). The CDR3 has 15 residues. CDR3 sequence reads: CASSQVSSGRYEQYF.

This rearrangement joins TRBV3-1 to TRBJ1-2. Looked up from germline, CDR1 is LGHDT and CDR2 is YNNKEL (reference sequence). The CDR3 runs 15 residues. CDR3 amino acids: CASSQEVGLDYGYTF.

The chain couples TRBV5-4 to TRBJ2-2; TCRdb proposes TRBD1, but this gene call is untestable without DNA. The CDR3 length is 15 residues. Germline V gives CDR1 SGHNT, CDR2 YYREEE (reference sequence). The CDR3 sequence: CASRGDAHTTGELFF.

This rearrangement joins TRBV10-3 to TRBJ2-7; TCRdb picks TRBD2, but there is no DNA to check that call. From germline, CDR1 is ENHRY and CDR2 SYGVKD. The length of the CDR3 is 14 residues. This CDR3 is CAISESTRETEQYF.

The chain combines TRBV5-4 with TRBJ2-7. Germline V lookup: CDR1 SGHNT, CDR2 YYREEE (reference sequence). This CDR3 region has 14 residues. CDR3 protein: CASSLGVSLYEQYF.

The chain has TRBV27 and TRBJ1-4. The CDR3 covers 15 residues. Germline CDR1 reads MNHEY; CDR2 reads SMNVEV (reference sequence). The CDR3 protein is CASSLQYGGLGNLIF.

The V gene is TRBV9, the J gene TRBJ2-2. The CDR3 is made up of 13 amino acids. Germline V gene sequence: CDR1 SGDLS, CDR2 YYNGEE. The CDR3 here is CASSARDTGELFF.

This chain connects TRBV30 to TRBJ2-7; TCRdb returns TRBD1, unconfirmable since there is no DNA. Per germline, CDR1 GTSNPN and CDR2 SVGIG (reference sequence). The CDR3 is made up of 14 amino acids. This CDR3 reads CAWNPGTYLLEQYF.

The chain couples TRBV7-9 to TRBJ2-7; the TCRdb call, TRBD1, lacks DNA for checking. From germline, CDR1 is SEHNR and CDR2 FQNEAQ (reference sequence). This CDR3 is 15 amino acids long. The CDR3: CASSYQTGSGNEQYF.

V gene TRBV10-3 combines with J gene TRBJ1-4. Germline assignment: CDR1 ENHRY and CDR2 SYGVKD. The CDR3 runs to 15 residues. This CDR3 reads CAISESGLANEKLFF.

CDR3 in amino acids: CASSRGLGAGELFF. This chain joins TRBV13 and TRBJ2-2; TCRdb calls TRBD2, which cannot be checked without DNA. The CDR3 covers 14 residues. Germline CDR1 PRHDT, CDR2 FYEKMQ (reference sequence).

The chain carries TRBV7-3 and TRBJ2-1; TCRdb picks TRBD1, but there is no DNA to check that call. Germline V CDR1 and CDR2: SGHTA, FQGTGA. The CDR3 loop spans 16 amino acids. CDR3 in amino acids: CASSLIRQGKNNEQFF.

CDR3 sequence reads: CASSIGLNSYNEQFF. V and J are TRBV19 and TRBJ2-1. CDR1 is LNHDA and CDR2 is SQIVND in the germline V gene (reference sequence). This CDR3 comprises 15 residues.